This T cell receptor (beta chain) was sequenced for a study of T-cell reconstitution after alpha-beta-depleted transplantation in children (dated by TCRdb to about 2016). At the level of the whole study: T-cell immune reconstitution after TCRalphabeta/CD19-depleted allogeneic hematopoietic cell transplantation in children was quantitatively tracked in the study by means of TCR repertoire profiling.

Here is what the overall study found, with its caveats: Apparently early alphabetaT-cell count recovery about two months after transplant reportedly relied on only several hundred rapidly expanded clones derived from non-depleted graft cells. In some patients, the high TCRbeta diversity seen at day 60 was put down to recipient T cells and intrathymic progenitors that had survived conditioning. Over subsequent months, a decline in hyperexpanded clone frequencies was noted, and after one year, T-cell counts and TCRbeta diversity were mostly ascribed to newly produced T cells.

Comments on this clonotype: The target of this receptor is not known. Base quality data are lacking; no much larger clone is found one base away.

V and J lose 0 bases and 5 bases, and a span of 11 bases separates them. From the cysteine up to the phenylalanine, the CDR3 has a length of 14 residues. CDR3 DNA only is kept here, 42 bases in frame from base 1. The germline V gene provides CDR1 SGHRS and CDR2 YFSETQ. Libraries were built with PCR. Sequencing used an Illumina HiSeq 2500. To normalize quantification of the TCRbeta repertoire, the TCR libraries were built with molecular barcoding that relied on unique molecular identifiers. TCRdb cleaned the public reads at Q25 with fastp, built clones with MiXCR and kept in-frame beta chains. For every CDR3 protein sequence, its rows merge into one entry that carries the most common genes and DNA. The sample records around 420,000 distinct CDR3 sequences, about 16% of which are singletons. The top ten clones comprise over 25% of the sample. In the paper's terms, the treatment or condition label means: allogeneic hematopoietic cell transplantation with graft depleted of TCRalphabeta T cells and CD19 B cells. TCRalphabeta/CD19-depleted allogeneic hematopoietic cell grafts were given to the transplant recipients, all of whom were children.

This specimen consisted of PBMCs, mostly from graft donor cells, obtained 360 days after TCRalphabeta/CD19-depleted stem cell transplant. This clonotype originated in a boy under two years old who had a stem cell transplant for Wiskott-Aldrich syndrome, so the T cells may come from the graft donor. The chain links TRBV5-1 with TRBJ1-1; no D gene is confidently identified. CDR3 reads: CASSLGGVLTEAFF. The DNA sequence reads TGCGCCAGCAGCTTGGGAGGAGTTCTGACTGAAGCTTTCTTT.